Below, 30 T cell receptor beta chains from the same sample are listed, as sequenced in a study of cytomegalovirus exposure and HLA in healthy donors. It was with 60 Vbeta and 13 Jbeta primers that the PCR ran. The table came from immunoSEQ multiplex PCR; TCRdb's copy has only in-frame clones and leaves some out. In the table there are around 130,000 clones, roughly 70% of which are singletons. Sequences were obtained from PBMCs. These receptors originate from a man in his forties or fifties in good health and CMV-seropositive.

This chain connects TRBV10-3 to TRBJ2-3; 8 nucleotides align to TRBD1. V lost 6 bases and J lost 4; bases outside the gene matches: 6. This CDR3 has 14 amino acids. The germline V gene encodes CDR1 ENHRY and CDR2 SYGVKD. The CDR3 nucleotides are TGTGCCATCAGGGCTGGACAGGGCCCAGATACGCAGTATTTT. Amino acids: CAIRAGQGPDTQYF.

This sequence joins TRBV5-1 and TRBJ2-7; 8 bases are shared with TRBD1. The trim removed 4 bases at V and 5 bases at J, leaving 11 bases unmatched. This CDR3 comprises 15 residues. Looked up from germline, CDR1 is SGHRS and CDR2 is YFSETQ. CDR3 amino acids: CASSTGTGRLNEQYF. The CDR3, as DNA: TGCGCCAGCAGCACCGGGACAGGTCGTCTGAACGAGCAGTACTTC.

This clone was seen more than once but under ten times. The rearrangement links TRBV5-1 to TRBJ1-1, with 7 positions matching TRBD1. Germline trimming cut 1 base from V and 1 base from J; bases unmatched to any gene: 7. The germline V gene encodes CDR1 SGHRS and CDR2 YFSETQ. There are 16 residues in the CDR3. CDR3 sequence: CASSLRQGQTNTEAFF. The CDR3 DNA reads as TGCGCCAGCAGCTTGAGGCAGGGACAGACGAACACTGAAGCTTTCTTT.

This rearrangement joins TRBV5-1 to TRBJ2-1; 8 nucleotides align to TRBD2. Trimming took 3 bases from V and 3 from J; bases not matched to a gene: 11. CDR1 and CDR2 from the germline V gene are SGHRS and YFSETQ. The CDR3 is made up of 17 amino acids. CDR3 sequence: CASSSGASGLFYNEQFF. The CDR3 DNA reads TGCGCCAGCAGCTCGGGGGCTAGCGGGTTATTCTACAATGAGCAGTTCTTC.

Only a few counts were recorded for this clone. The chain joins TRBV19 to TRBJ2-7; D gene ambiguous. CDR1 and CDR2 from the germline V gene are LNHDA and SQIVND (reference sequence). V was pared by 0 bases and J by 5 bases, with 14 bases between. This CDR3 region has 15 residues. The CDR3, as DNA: TGTGCCAGTAGTATAGACGGTGCAGGTCGCGACGAGCAGTACTTC. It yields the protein CASSIDGAGRDEQYF.

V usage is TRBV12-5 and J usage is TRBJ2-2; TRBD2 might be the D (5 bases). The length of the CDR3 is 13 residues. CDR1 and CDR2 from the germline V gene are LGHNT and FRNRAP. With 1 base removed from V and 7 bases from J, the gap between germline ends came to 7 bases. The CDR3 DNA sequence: TGTGCTAGTGGTTTGGACAGCGGCGGGGAGCTGTTTTTT. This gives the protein CASGLDSGGELFF.

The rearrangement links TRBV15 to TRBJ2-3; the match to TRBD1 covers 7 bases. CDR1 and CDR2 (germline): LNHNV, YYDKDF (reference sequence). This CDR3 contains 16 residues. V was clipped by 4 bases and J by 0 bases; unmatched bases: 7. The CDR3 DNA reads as TGTGCCACCAGCAACAGGGGTTCGCGGAGCACAGATACGCAGTATTTT. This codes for CATSNRGSRSTDTQYF.

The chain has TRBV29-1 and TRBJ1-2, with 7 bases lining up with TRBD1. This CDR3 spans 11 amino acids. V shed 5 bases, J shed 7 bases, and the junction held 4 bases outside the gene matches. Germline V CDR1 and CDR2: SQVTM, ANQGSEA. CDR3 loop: CSVQGGGGYTF. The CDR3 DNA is TGCAGCGTTCAAGGGGGCGGTGGCTACACCTTC.

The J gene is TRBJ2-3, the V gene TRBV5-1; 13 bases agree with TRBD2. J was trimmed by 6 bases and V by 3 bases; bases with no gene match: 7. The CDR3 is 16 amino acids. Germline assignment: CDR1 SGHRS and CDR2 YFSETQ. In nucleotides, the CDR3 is TGCGCCAGCAGCTCGACTAGCGGGAGGCCCCTGGATACGCAGTATTTT. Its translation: CASSSTSGRPLDTQYF.

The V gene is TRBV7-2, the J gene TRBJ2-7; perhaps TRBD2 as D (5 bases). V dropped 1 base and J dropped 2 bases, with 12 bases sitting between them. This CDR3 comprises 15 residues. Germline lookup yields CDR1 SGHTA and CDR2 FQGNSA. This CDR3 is CASSLGGYKAYEQYF. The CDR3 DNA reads TGTGCCAGCAGCTTAGGCGGGTACAAAGCCTACGAGCAGTACTTC.

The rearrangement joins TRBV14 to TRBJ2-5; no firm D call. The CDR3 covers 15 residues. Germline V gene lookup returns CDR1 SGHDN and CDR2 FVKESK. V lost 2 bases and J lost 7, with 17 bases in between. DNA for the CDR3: TGTGCCAGCAGCCAAAACCCGGGTCCCCCCCGGACCCAGTACTTC. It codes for CASSQNPGPPRTQYF.

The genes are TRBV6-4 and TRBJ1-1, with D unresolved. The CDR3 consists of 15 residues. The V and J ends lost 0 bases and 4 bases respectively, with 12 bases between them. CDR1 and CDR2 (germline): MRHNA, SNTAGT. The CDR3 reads CASSDSNLGGTEAFF. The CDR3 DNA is TGTGCCAGCAGTGACTCGAATCTCGGTGGCACTGAAGCTTTCTTT.

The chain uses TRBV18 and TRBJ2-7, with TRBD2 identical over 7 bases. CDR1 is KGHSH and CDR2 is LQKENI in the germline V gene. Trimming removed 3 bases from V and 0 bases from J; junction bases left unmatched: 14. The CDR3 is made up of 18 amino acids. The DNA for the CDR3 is TGTGCCAGCTCACCGAAAGCGGGACCTACGTCGAGCTCCTACGAGCAGTACTTC. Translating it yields CASSPKAGPTSSSYEQYF.

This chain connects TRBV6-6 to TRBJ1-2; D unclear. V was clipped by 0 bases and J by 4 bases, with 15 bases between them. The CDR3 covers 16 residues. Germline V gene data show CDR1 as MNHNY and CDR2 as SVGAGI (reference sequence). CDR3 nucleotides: TGTGCCAGCAGTTACTCGACATCGGGGTCTGGCTATGGCTACACCTTC. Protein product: CASSYSTSGSGYGYTF.

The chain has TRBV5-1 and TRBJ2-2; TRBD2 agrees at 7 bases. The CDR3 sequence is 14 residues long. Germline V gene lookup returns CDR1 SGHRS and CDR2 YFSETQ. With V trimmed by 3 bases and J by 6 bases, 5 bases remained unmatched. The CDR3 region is CASSSGGGAGELFF. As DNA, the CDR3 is TGCGCCAGCAGCTCGGGGGGAGGAGCCGGGGAGCTGTTTTTT.

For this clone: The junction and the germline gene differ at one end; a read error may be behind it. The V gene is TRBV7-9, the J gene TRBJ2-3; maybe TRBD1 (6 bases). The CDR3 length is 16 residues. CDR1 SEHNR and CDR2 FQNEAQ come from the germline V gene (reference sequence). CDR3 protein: CSSRPNYQGYTDTQYF. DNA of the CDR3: TGTTCCAGCAGACCAAACTATCAGGGGTACACAGATACGCAGTATTTT.

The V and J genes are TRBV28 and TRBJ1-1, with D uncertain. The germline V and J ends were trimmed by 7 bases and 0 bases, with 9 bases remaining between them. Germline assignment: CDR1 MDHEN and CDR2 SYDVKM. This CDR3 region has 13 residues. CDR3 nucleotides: TGTGCCAGCATTACACAGCTGAACACTGAAGCTTTCTTT. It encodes CASITQLNTEAFF.

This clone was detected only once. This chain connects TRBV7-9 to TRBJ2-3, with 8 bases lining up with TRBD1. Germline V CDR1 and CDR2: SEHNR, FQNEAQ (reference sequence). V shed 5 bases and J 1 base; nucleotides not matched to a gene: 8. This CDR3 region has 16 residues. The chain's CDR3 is CASSPSGGFGTDTQYF. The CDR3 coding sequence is TGTGCCAGCAGCCCCTCAGGGGGCTTTGGCACAGATACGCAGTATTTT. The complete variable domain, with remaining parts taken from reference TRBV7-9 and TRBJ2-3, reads DTGVSQNPRHKITKRGQNVTFRCDPISEHNRLYWYRQTLGQGPEFLTYFQNEAQLEKSRLLSDRFSAERPKGSFSTLEIQRTEQGDSAMYLCASSPSGGFGTDTQYFGPGTRLTVL.

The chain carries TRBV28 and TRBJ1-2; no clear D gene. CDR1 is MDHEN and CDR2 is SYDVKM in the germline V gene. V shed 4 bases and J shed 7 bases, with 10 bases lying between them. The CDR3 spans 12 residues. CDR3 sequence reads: CASSWSSRGYTF. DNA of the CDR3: TGTGCCAGCAGTTGGTCCTCGCGTGGCTACACCTTC.

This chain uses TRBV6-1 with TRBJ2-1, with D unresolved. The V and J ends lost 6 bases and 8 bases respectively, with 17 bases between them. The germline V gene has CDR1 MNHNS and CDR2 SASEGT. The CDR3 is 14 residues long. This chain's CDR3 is CASSLTNPLDEQFF. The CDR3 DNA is TGTGCCAGCAGCTTGACAAACCCCTTGGATGAGCAGTTCTTC.

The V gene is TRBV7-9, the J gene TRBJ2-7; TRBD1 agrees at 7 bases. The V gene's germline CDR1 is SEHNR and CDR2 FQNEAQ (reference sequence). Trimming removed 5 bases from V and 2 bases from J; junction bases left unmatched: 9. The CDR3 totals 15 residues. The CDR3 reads CASSARDSLTYEQYF. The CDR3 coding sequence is TGTGCCAGCAGCGCCCGGGACAGCCTGACCTACGAGCAGTACTTC.

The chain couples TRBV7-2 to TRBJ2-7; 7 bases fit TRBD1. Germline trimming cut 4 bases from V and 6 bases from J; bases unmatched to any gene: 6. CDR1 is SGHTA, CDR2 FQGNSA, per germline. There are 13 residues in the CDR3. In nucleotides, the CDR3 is TGTGCCAGCAGCTCTCCCGACAGGGCCGAGCAGTACTTC. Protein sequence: CASSSPDRAEQYF.

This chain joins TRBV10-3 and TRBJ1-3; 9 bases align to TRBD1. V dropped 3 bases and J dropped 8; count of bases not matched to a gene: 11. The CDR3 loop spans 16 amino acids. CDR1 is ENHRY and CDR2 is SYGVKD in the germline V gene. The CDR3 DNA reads TGTGCCATCAGTGAAAGACCTGCGGGACAGGGAGACACCATATATTTT. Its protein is CAISERPAGQGDTIYF.

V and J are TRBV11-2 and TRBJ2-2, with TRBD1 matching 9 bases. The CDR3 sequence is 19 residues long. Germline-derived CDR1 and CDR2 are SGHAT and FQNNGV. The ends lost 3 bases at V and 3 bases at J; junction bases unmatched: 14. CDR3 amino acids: CASSLRLGQGKEDTGELFF. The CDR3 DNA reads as TGTGCCAGCAGCTTGCGACTGGGACAGGGCAAGGAGGACACCGGGGAGCTGTTTTTT.

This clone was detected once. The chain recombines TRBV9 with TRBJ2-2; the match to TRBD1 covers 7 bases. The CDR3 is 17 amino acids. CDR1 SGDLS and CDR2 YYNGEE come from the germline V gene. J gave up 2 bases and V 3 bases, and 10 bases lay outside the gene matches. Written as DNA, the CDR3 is TGTGCCAGCAGCGCACCCCTGAGGGGGCCCAACACCGGGGAGCTGTTTTTT. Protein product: CASSAPLRGPNTGELFF.

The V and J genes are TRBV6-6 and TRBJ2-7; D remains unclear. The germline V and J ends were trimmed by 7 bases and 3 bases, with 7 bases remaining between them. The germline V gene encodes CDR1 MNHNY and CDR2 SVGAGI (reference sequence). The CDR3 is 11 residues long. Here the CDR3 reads CASKSVYEQYF. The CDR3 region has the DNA TGTGCCAGCAAGTCAGTCTACGAGCAGTACTTC.

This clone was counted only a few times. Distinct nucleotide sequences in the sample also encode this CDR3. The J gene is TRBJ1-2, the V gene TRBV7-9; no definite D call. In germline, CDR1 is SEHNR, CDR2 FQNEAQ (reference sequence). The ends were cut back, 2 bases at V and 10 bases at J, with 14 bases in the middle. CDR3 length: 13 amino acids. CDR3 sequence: CASSLQENSYYTF. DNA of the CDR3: TGTGCCAGCAGCTTACAAGAGAACAGCTACTACACCTTC.

CDR3: CASSLGGFQGYTF. DNA of the CDR3: TGTGCCAGCAGTTTAGGAGGGTTTCAGGGCTACACCTTC. This chain joins TRBV27 and TRBJ1-2; D is unclear. Trimming left V 2 bases short and J 8 bases short, with 12 bases between. The CDR3 spans 13 residues. CDR1 and CDR2 (germline): MNHEY, SMNVEV (reference sequence).

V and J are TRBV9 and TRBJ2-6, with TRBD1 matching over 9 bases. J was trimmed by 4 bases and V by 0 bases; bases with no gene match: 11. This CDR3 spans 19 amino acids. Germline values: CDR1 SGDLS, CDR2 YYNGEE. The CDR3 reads CASSVEGVQGAVGANVLTF. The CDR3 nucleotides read TGTGCCAGCAGCGTAGAGGGGGTACAGGGGGCGGTAGGGGCCAACGTCCTGACTTTC. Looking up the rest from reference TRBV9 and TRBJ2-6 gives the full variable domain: DSGVTQTPKHLITATGQRVTLRCSPRSGDLSVYWYQQSLDQGLQFLIQYYNGEERAKGNILERFSAQQFPDLHSELNLSSLELGDSALYFCASSVEGVQGAVGANVLTFGAGSRLTVL.

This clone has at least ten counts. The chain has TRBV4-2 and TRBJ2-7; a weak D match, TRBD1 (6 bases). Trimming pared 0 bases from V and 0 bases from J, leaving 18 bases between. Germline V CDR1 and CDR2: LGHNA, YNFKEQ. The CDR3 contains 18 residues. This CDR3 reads CASSQDHPPQGPSYEQYF. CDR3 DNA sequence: TGTGCCAGCAGCCAAGATCACCCCCCACAGGGTCCCTCCTACGAGCAGTACTTC.